A single sample is the source of the 29 T cell receptor beta chains below, sequenced in a study of shared clonotypes between healthy human individuals. Naivety among CD8 cells was defined by CD45RO negativity and positive CCR7 selection, thereby excluding terminally differentiated effector memory CD45RA+ cells. TCRdb's copy holds only in-frame clones and misses some; the assay was immunoSEQ multiplex PCR. The repertoire includes about 700,000 clones, approximately 90% of them detected once, and about 24% sits in the top ten. The source material was naive CD8+ T cells sorted from blood. The receptors come from a man aged 25 to 45 in good health.

V gene TRBV9 combines with J gene TRBJ2-3; 8 nucleotides agree with TRBD2. The V gene end was trimmed by 3 bases and the J gene end by 3 bases; junction bases not matched to a gene: 12. Germline V lookup: CDR1 SGDLS, CDR2 YYNGEE. The CDR3 runs to 17 residues. This chain's CDR3 is CASSGGDTGGATDTQYF. CDR3 nucleotide sequence: TGTGCCAGCAGCGGCGGAGACACGGGGGGGGCAACAGATACGCAGTATTTT.

The chain combines TRBV4-3 with TRBJ2-5; D not certain. Germline V lookup: CDR1 LGHNA, CDR2 YSLEER. The ends were cut back, 3 bases at V and 2 bases at J, with 10 bases in the middle. This CDR3 region has 14 residues. CDR3 loop: CASSHLWSQETQYF. The DNA of the CDR3 is TGCGCCAGCAGCCACTTGTGGAGTCAAGAGACCCAGTACTTC.

The V and J genes are TRBV28 and TRBJ2-7; 9 nucleotides agree with TRBD1. Trimming at V came to 4 bases and at J to 2 bases, leaving 6 bases not matched to a gene. Germline CDR1 MDHEN, CDR2 SYDVKM. The CDR3 loop spans 15 amino acids. This CDR3 reads CASSSTGQGTYEQYF. In nucleotides, the CDR3 is TGTGCCAGCAGTTCTACAGGACAGGGGACCTACGAGCAGTACTTC.

This CDR3 is CASTQGSYNEQFF. Here the CDR3 DNA reads TGTGCCAGCACGCAGGGGTCCTACAATGAGCAGTTCTTC. The J gene is TRBJ2-1, the V gene TRBV27, with TRBD1 as a possible D gene (6 bases). Per the germline V gene, CDR1 is MNHEY and CDR2 is SMNVEV (reference sequence). This CDR3 has 13 residues. The V and J ends lost 7 bases and 1 base respectively, with 8 bases between them.

The V gene is TRBV5-6, the J gene TRBJ2-7; either TRBD1 or TRBD2 may fit D (5 bases each). Trimming left V 4 bases short and J 4 bases short, with 15 bases between. This CDR3 spans 14 amino acids. CDR1 SGHDT and CDR2 YYEEEE come from the germline V gene. The CDR3, as DNA: TGTGCCAGCAGCGAGGGGTCCTCTTGGTACGAGCAGTACTTC. Its protein is CASSEGSSWYEQYF.

The chain joins TRBV7-3 to TRBJ2-7, with 11 nucleotides matching TRBD1. The J segment lost 1 base and the V segment lost 5 bases, leaving 7 bases of the junction unmatched. CDR1 SGHTA and CDR2 FQGTGA come from the germline V gene. There are 16 residues in the CDR3. Written as DNA, the CDR3 is TGTGCCAGCAGCAAACAGGGACAGGGGGGTTCCTACGAGCAGTACTTC. Amino acid sequence: CASSKQGQGGSYEQYF.

Comments on this clone: Other DNA sequences of this sample code for an identical CDR3. The V and J genes are TRBV7-9 and TRBJ2-7, with D possibly matching TRBD2 (5 bases). The length of the CDR3 is 12 residues. V gave up 5 bases and J gave up 4 bases, with 9 bases separating them. CDR1 is SEHNR and CDR2 is FQNEAQ in the germline V gene (reference sequence). CDR3 coding DNA: TGTGCCAGCAGCCAGACGGGGTACGAGCAGTACTTC. It codes for CASSQTGYEQYF.

This chain connects TRBV27 to TRBJ2-1, with 8 bases lining up with TRBD2. Unmatched junction bases numbered 10, after V lost 6 bases and J lost 6 bases. The CDR3 covers 15 residues. The germline V gene encodes CDR1 MNHEY and CDR2 SMNVEV (reference sequence). CDR3 DNA sequence: TGTGCCAGCAGCCCCTTTAGCGGGATGGGCAATGAGCAGTTCTTC. Its translation is CASSPFSGMGNEQFF.

The rearrangement joins TRBV29-1 to TRBJ2-1, with D possibly being TRBD2 (5 bases). Trimming cost V 2 bases and J 3 bases, with 8 bases left between them. In germline, CDR1 is SQVTM, CDR2 ANQGSEA. There are 13 residues in the CDR3. The CDR3 spells CSVEPGIYNEQFF. Here the CDR3 DNA reads TGCAGCGTTGAACCCGGGATCTACAATGAGCAGTTCTTC.

The chain uses TRBV6-1 and TRBJ1-5; no firm D call. The CDR3 is 14 residues long. From germline, CDR1 is MNHNS and CDR2 SASEGT. V lost 2 bases to trimming and J lost 3 bases, with 8 bases between them. DNA for the CDR3: TGTGCCAGCAGTGAATGGGTATTCAATCAGCCCCAGCATTTT. It codes for CASSEWVFNQPQHF.

This rearrangement joins TRBV7-9 to TRBJ2-1; D is uncertain. CDR1 SEHNR and CDR2 FQNEAQ come from the germline V gene (reference sequence). Trimming removed 5 bases from V and 0 bases from J, with 14 bases in between. The CDR3 consists of 16 residues. CDR3 in DNA: TGTGCCAGCAGCCCTGCCGGATCCAGCTCCTACAATGAGCAGTTCTTC. It yields the protein CASSPAGSSSYNEQFF.

The chain joins TRBV19 to TRBJ2-7; TRBD2 matches 10 bases. This CDR3 has 16 residues. Germline trimming cut 6 bases from V and 3 bases from J; bases unmatched to any gene: 11. Germline values: CDR1 LNHDA, CDR2 SQIVND (reference sequence). The CDR3 sequence: CASSDPGLASYYEQYF. The CDR3 region has the DNA TGTGCCAGTAGCGATCCGGGACTAGCGAGTTACTACGAGCAGTACTTC.

This chain links TRBV7-9 with TRBJ1-2; possible D gene TRBD1, 6 bases. V was shortened by 5 bases and J by 7 bases, with 14 bases between the two germline ends. Germline V gene lookup returns CDR1 SEHNR and CDR2 FQNEAQ (reference sequence). This CDR3 has 13 amino acids. In DNA, the CDR3 is TGTGCCAGCAGCGGGACCGGGACACGTGGCTACACCTTC. It specifies CASSGTGTRGYTF.

CDR3 sequence: CASSVGERNQPQHF. CDR3 nucleotide sequence: TGTGCCAGCAGCGTGGGAGAACGCAATCAGCCCCAGCATTTT. The gene calls are TRBV9 and TRBJ1-5, with D unresolved. Per germline, CDR1 SGDLS and CDR2 YYNGEE. With 2 bases removed from V and 2 bases from J, the gap between germline ends came to 8 bases. The CDR3 totals 14 residues. Looking up the rest from reference TRBV9 and TRBJ1-5 gives the full variable domain: DSGVTQTPKHLITATGQRVTLRCSPRSGDLSVYWYQQSLDQGLQFLIQYYNGEERAKGNILERFSAQQFPDLHSELNLSSLELGDSALYFCASSVGERNQPQHFGDGTRLSIL.

CDR3 in DNA: TGTGCCAGCAGGCGAACCTCGGTTGCGAATGCCTACAATGAGCAGTTCTTC. It yields the protein CASRRTSVANAYNEQFF. J is TRBJ2-1 and V is TRBV2; the D is unclear. This CDR3 is built from 17 residues. Trimming removed 6 bases from V and 2 bases from J, with 20 bases in between. Germline V lookup: CDR1 SNHLY, CDR2 FYNNEI.

The chain employs TRBV7-6 and TRBJ2-1, with TRBD2 matching over 12 bases. The CDR3 length is 19 residues. Germline CDR1 SGHVS, CDR2 FNYEAQ. With 5 bases clipped from V and 3 bases from J, the junction kept 14 bases outside the gene matches. The CDR3 loop reads CASSPIWPATSGGYNEQFF. CDR3 nucleotide sequence: TGTGCCAGCAGCCCAATATGGCCGGCGACTAGCGGGGGCTACAATGAGCAGTTCTTC.

The V and J genes are TRBV6-6 and TRBJ2-1; the D is unclear. The CDR3 is made up of 12 amino acids. Trimming removed 6 bases at V and 3 bases at J, with 6 bases between. CDR1 and CDR2 (germline): MNHNY, SVGAGI (reference sequence). The CDR3 sequence is CASSLLYNEQFF. The CDR3 nucleotides read TGTGCCAGCAGCCTTCTCTACAATGAGCAGTTCTTC.

This clone was seen more than once but under ten times. The chain links TRBV12-2 to TRBJ1-4; the table's D call of TRBD1 was not tested on the DNA. TRBV12-2 is designated a pseudogene. The length of the CDR3 is 14 residues. The CDR3 is CASRDDRVGEKLFF. CDR3 nucleotides: TGTGCAAGTCGCGACGACAGGGTGGGTGAAAAACTGTTTTTT.

The J gene is TRBJ1-1, the V gene TRBV7-8; D may be TRBD1 (5 bases). The CDR3 runs to 14 residues. V gave up 5 bases and J gave up 0 bases, with 10 bases separating them. The germline V gene has CDR1 SGHVS and CDR2 FQNEAQ. The CDR3 loop is CASSATVMNTEAFF. The CDR3 DNA reads TGTGCCAGCAGCGCGACAGTCATGAACACTGAAGCTTTCTTT.

The rearrangement joins TRBV7-2 to TRBJ1-1; possibly TRBD1 for D (6 bases). Germline V gives CDR1 SGHTA, CDR2 FQGNSA. Trimming pared 1 base from V and 6 bases from J, leaving 15 bases between. The CDR3 consists of 15 residues. This CDR3 reads CASSLVGAGKPEAFF. The CDR3 coding sequence is TGTGCCAGCAGCTTAGTGGGGGCAGGGAAGCCTGAAGCTTTCTTT.

The chain has TRBV15 and TRBJ2-7; 8 positions match TRBD1. V was pared by 5 bases and J by 2 bases, with 8 bases of the junction left unmatched. This CDR3 is 15 amino acids long. Per the germline V gene, CDR1 is LNHNV and CDR2 is YYDKDF (reference sequence). This chain's CDR3 is CATSLTLDRAYEQYF. The CDR3 coding sequence is TGTGCCACCAGCCTGACCCTGGACAGGGCCTACGAGCAGTACTTC.

V is TRBV6-1 and J is TRBJ1-5; tentatively, D is TRBD1 (5 bases). CDR1 MNHNS and CDR2 SASEGT come from the germline V gene. V gave up 4 bases and J gave up 5 bases, with 24 bases separating them. This CDR3 region has 18 residues. CDR3 DNA: TGTGCCAGCAGTGGGGCGATACCTCCCGGGACGAAATATCAGCCCCAGCATTTT. Its protein product is CASSGAIPPGTKYQPQHF.

This chain links TRBV5-5 with TRBJ2-1; 13 bases map to TRBD2. The CDR3 sequence is 18 residues long. Unmatched junction bases numbered 13, after V lost 1 base and J lost 9 bases. CDR1 is SGHKS, CDR2 YYEKEE, per germline (reference sequence). Here the CDR3 reads CASSLSYLGLAGVSEQFF. CDR3 nucleotides: TGTGCCAGCAGCTTGTCTTACCTTGGACTAGCGGGAGTCAGTGAGCAGTTCTTC.

This clone has only one observation. V and J are TRBV4-1 and TRBJ2-2; no reliable D call. The CDR3 spans 14 residues. From germline, CDR1 is MGHRA and CDR2 YSYEKL. V lost 0 bases and J 3 bases, leaving 5 bases between the germline ends. CDR3 protein: CASSQDLYTGELFF. In DNA form, the CDR3 reads TGCGCCAGCAGCCAAGACCTTTACACCGGGGAGCTGTTTTTT.

The chain recombines TRBV2 with TRBJ2-7; unclear D gene. Trimming pared 2 bases from V and 3 bases from J, leaving 11 bases between. This CDR3 has 14 residues. Germline CDR1 and CDR2: SNHLY and FYNNEI. The CDR3: CASSESGDRYEQYF. The DNA of the CDR3 is TGTGCCAGCAGTGAATCCGGTGACCGCTACGAGCAGTACTTC. Full variable domain (rest looked up from reference TRBV2 and TRBJ2-7): EPEVTQTPSHQVTQMGQEVILRCVPISNHLYFYWYRQILGQKVEFLVSFYNNEISEKSEIFDDQFSVERPDGSNFTLKIRSTKLEDSAMYFCASSESGDRYEQYFGPGTRLTVT.

CDR3 bases: TGTGCCAGCAGTTTAGGGGCCGGAGGGGGGGATGAGCAGTTCTTC. Its protein product is CASSLGAGGGDEQFF. The chain is built from TRBV28 and TRBJ2-1; maybe TRBD2 (7 bases). The V and J ends lost 2 bases and 8 bases respectively, with 16 bases between them. This CDR3 comprises 15 residues. The germline CDR1 and CDR2 sequences are MDHEN and SYDVKM.

The rearrangement joins TRBV9 to TRBJ2-7; 7 bases map to TRBD2. CDR1 and CDR2 from the germline V gene are SGDLS and YYNGEE. There are 16 residues in the CDR3. The junction had 12 bases not matched to a gene; V was cut back by 4 bases and J by 2 bases. CDR3 bases: TGTGCCAGCAGCCCCAGGGCAGGACTAGTTGCCTACGAGCAGTACTTC. It codes for CASSPRAGLVAYEQYF. Complete variable domain (other parts from reference TRBV9 and TRBJ2-7): DSGVTQTPKHLITATGQRVTLRCSPRSGDLSVYWYQQSLDQGLQFLIQYYNGEERAKGNILERFSAQQFPDLHSELNLSSLELGDSALYFCASSPRAGLVAYEQYFGPGTRLTVT.

V gene TRBV9 combines with J gene TRBJ1-1; possible D gene TRBD1, 5 bases. The CDR3 runs to 13 residues. With 1 base removed from V and 11 bases from J, the gap between germline ends came to 15 bases. CDR1 and CDR2 from the germline V gene are SGDLS and YYNGEE. CDR3 sequence: CASSVSGAENAFF. For the CDR3, the DNA is TGTGCCAGCAGCGTATCCGGGGCAGAGAACGCTTTCTTT.

V and J are TRBV12-5 and TRBJ2-7; no reliable D call. The CDR3 sequence is 15 residues long. Germline assignment: CDR1 LGHNT and CDR2 FRNRAP. The V end was cut by 0 bases, the J end by 2 bases, with 11 bases between. The chain's CDR3 is CASGLVRLRTYEQYF. The CDR3, as DNA: TGTGCTAGTGGTTTGGTGCGACTTAGGACCTACGAGCAGTACTTC.